What follows is one T cell receptor (beta chain) and its context. Original handling: Estimation of nucleated cell counts relied on the amplification of reference gene primers. Produced via immunoSEQ multiplex PCR; TCRdb's table is partial and in-frame only. V and J calls and clone size are given by that table; D and trimming were obtained from the DNA. The sample holds about 260,000 clones; about 91% are singletons and the top ten take 1% to 1.5%. This record comes from a study of blood T cell repertoires in COVID-19. About the study: Acute and convalescent COVID-19 samples came from the United States, Italy and Spain. Sample material is recorded as cDNA or gDNA derived from T cells, B-cell-depleted T cells, or PBMCs.

The cohort comprised adults aged roughly 18 to 100 years residing in approximately 25 US areas. Germline-derived CDR1 and CDR2 are SGHNT and YENEEA. The CDR3 totals 17 residues. After removal of 0 bases from V and 7 bases from J, the junction contained 12 bases not matched to a gene. Sequenced sample: PBMCs or T cells enriched from blood (not recorded which). This sequence joins TRBV11-3 and TRBJ2-1; TRBD2 matches at 7 bases. This TCR was recovered from a woman in her forties with acute COVID-19. The CDR3 here is CASSLDPEGRGLNEQFF. CDR3 sequence (DNA): TGTGCCAGCAGCTTAGATCCCGAAGGGAGGGGCTTGAATGAGCAGTTCTTC.